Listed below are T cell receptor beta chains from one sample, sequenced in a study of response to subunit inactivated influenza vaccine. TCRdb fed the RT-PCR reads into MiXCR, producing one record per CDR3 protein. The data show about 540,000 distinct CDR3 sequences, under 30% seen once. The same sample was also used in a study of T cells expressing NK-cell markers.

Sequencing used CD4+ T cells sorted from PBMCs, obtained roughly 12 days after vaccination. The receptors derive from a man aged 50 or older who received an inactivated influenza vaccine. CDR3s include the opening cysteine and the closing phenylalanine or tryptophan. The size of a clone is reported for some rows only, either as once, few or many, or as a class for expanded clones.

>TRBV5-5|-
CASSLGSSRNEQFF
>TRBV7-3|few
CASSLTNSPRGTDTQYF
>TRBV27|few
CASSLWPNANYGYTF
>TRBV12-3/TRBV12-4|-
CASRLGTAYEQYF
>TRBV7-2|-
CASSLVTGGVAEQYF
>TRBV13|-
CASSLNGEETQYF
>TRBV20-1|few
CSARDPMTSGSYEQYF
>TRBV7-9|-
CASSRTPNTGELFF
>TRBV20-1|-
CSVRTSQGSPLHF
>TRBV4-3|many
CASSQHRAGAGLAGDEQFF
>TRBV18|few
CASSPQGTGGYNEQFF